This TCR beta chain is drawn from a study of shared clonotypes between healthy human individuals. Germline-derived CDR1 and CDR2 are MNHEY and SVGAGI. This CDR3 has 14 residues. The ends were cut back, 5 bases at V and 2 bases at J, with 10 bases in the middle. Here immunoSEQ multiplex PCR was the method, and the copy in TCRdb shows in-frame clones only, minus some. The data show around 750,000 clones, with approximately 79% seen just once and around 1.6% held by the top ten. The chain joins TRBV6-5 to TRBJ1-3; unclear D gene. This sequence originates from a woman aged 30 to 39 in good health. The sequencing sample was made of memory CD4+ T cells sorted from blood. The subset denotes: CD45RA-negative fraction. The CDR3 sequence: CASSRDNTGNTIYF. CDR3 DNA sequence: TGTGCCAGCAGTCGAGACAATACTGGAAACACCATATATTTT.